Below, 19 T cell receptor beta chains from the same sample are listed, as sequenced in a study of blood T cell repertoires in COVID-19. Data came from immunoSEQ multiplex PCR; TCRdb stores just in-frame clones and leaves some out. The sample has about 210,000 clones; roughly nine tenths are singletons. The sample consisted of peripheral blood. The receptors derive from a man younger than 40 with acute or convalescent COVID-19.

The V gene is TRBV2, the J gene TRBJ2-5; no clear D. Trimming cost V 4 bases and J 5 bases, with 5 bases left between them. CDR1 is SNHLY and CDR2 is FYNNEI in the germline V gene. The CDR3 consists of 11 residues. The CDR3 coding sequence is TGTGCCAGCAGTGTGGAGGAGACCCAGTACTTC. Translation gives CASSVEETQYF. The whole variable domain, remainder taken from reference TRBV2 and TRBJ2-5, is EPEVTQTPSHQVTQMGQEVILRCVPISNHLYFYWYRQILGQKVEFLVSFYNNEISEKSEIFDDQFSVERPDGSNFTLKIRSTKLEDSAMYFCASSVEETQYFGPGTRLLVL.

This chain connects TRBV27 to TRBJ2-2; D is unresolved. Per the germline V gene, CDR1 is MNHEY and CDR2 is SMNVEV (reference sequence). The CDR3 loop spans 14 amino acids. Here the CDR3 DNA reads TGTGTCCCTTTACGGCGGACGAACACCGGGGAGCTGTTTTTT. Protein: CVPLRRTNTGELFF.

The CDR3 loop is CASSTGTSGSNEQFF. CDR3 bases: TGTGCCAGTAGTACAGGGACTAGCGGGAGCAATGAGCAGTTCTTC. This chain links TRBV19 with TRBJ2-1; 14 bases match TRBD2. The J segment lost 6 bases and the V segment lost 4 bases, leaving 2 bases of the junction unmatched. The CDR3 loop spans 15 amino acids. Germline V gene lookup returns CDR1 LNHDA and CDR2 SQIVND (reference sequence). The whole variable domain, filled in from reference TRBV19 and TRBJ2-1, reads DGGITQSPKYLFRKEGQNVTLSCEQNLNHDAMYWYRQDPGQGLRLIYYSQIVNDFQKGDIAEGYSVSREKKESFPLTVTSAQKNPTAFYLCASSTGTSGSNEQFFGPGTRLTVL.

This clone was seen once. The V and J genes are TRBV7-6 and TRBJ1-6; perhaps TRBD1 as D (6 bases). The CDR3 has 15 residues. Germline CDR1 is SGHVS and CDR2 is FNYEAQ. The V gene lost 5 bases and the J gene lost 10 bases, with 18 bases spanning the gap. CDR3 in amino acids: CASSRGAREGSPLHF. CDR3 bases: TGTGCCAGCAGCCGGGGGGCCAGGGAGGGGTCACCCCTCCACTTT.

This chain links TRBV29-1 with TRBJ2-1; D ambiguous. The CDR3 runs 11 residues. V gave up 6 bases and J gave up 0 bases, with 3 bases separating them. CDR1 and CDR2 from the germline V gene are SQVTM and ANQGSEA. The CDR3 spells CSVSSYNEQFF. The CDR3 region has the DNA TGCAGCGTCAGCTCCTACAATGAGCAGTTCTTC.

The sample holds one count of this clone. The chain couples TRBV27 to TRBJ1-4; D uncertain. V lost 2 bases and J lost 8, with 18 bases in between. This CDR3 is built from 16 residues. The germline CDR1 and CDR2 sequences are MNHEY and SMNVEV (reference sequence). The CDR3 region has the DNA TGTGCCAGCAGTTTACCCTTGCCTGGAGTAAAGGAAAAACTGTTTTTT. Protein: CASSLPLPGVKEKLFF.

The chain carries TRBV3-1 (or the pseudogene TRBV3-2) and TRBJ1-4; 10 bases match TRBD1. CDR1 and CDR2 (germline): LGHDT, YNNKEL (reference sequence). Losses at the gene ends were 5 bases for V and 4 bases for J; bases not matched to a gene: 4. The CDR3 length is 15 residues. The CDR3, as DNA: TGTGCCAGCAGCAACCGGGACAGGGGTAATGAAAAACTGTTTTTT. Translating it yields CASSNRDRGNEKLFF.

V and J are TRBV7-6 and TRBJ1-5; D is ambiguous. V was trimmed by 5 bases and J by 9 bases, leaving 23 bases between them. The CDR3 has 16 amino acids. Germline lookup yields CDR1 SGHVS and CDR2 FNYEAQ. The DNA of the CDR3 is TGTGCCAGCAGCCGAGAAGCGGGCTACGGTTTGTGGCCCCAGCATTTT. It translates to CASSREAGYGLWPQHF.

The chain uses TRBV27 and TRBJ2-7, with 8 bases matching TRBD2. The CDR3 runs to 15 residues. The V gene's germline CDR1 is MNHEY and CDR2 SMNVEV (reference sequence). V was clipped by 5 bases and J by 4 bases; unmatched bases: 10. CDR3 protein: CASSLMGLENYEQYF. CDR3 nucleotides: TGTGCCAGCAGTCTAATGGGACTAGAGAATTACGAGCAGTACTTC.

The genes are TRBV5-4 and TRBJ2-3; 7 bases match TRBD2. Germline V gives CDR1 SGHNT, CDR2 YYREEE (reference sequence). The CDR3 totals 14 residues. The V segment lost 2 bases and the J segment 3 bases; nucleotides outside the gene matches: 3. The CDR3 here is CASSFLGGTDTQYF. The DNA of the CDR3 is TGTGCCAGCAGCTTTTTGGGAGGGACAGATACGCAGTATTTT.

The rearrangement joins TRBV24-1 to TRBJ2-5; 10 bases agree with TRBD1. The germline V gene has CDR1 KGHDR and CDR2 SFDVKD. The CDR3 contains 15 residues. The trim removed 4 bases at V and 4 bases at J, leaving 5 bases unmatched. CDR3 coding DNA: TGTGCCACCAGTGACCACGGACAGGGGGGAGAGACCCAGTACTTC. This translates into CATSDHGQGGETQYF.

The chain couples TRBV28 to TRBJ1-3; maybe TRBD1 (5 bases). The V gene's germline CDR1 is MDHEN and CDR2 SYDVKM. V lost 6 bases and J lost 4, with 13 bases in between. The CDR3 is 14 residues long. The CDR3 reads CASRTRGIGNTIYF. The CDR3 region has the DNA TGTGCCAGCAGGACTCGGGGGATCGGAAACACCATATATTTT.

The V and J genes are TRBV7-9 and TRBJ1-1; possible D gene TRBD1, 6 bases. Trimming removed 1 base at V and 0 bases at J, with 9 bases between. The CDR3 runs 15 residues. The germline V gene encodes CDR1 SEHNR and CDR2 FQNEAQ (reference sequence). CDR3 protein: CASSLGQGMNTEAFF. For the CDR3, the DNA is TGTGCCAGCAGCTTAGGCCAGGGGATGAACACTGAAGCTTTCTTT.

This chain uses TRBV20-1 with TRBJ1-3, with TRBD1 matching 7 bases. With 3 bases clipped from V and 7 bases from J, the junction kept 3 bases outside the gene matches. In germline, CDR1 is DFQATT, CDR2 SNEGSKA (reference sequence). The length of the CDR3 is 12 residues. The CDR3 protein is CSASRGQNTIYF. CDR3 DNA sequence: TGCAGTGCTAGTAGGGGGCAGAACACCATATATTTT.

The V gene is TRBV12-3 or TRBV12-4, the J gene TRBJ1-1; D remains unclear. CDR3 size: 13 residues. Trimming removed 5 bases from V and 1 base from J, with 8 bases in between. The chain's CDR3 is CASSKQQNTEAFF. Written as DNA, the CDR3 is TGTGCCAGCAGTAAACAGCAGAACACTGAAGCTTTCTTT.

The V gene is TRBV7-3, the J gene TRBJ2-5, with D hard to call. Trimming removed 1 base at V and 7 bases at J, with 13 bases between. The CDR3 runs 14 residues. The germline V gene encodes CDR1 SGHTA and CDR2 FQGTGA. CDR3 DNA: TGTGCCAGCAGCTTAATGAGTAGTAGCTCGACCCAGTACTTC. Residues: CASSLMSSSSTQYF.

V gene TRBV5-1 combines with J gene TRBJ1-2, with TRBD1 identical over 8 bases. With 4 bases clipped from V and 4 bases from J, the junction kept 9 bases outside the gene matches. The CDR3 has 15 amino acids. Germline loops: CDR1 SGHRS, CDR2 YFSETQ. This CDR3 reads CASSPGQGSTYGYTF. DNA of the CDR3: TGCGCCAGCAGCCCCGGACAGGGCAGTACCTATGGCTACACCTTC.

The genes are TRBV6-5 and TRBJ2-1; D unclear. V was trimmed by 0 bases and J by 6 bases, leaving 6 bases between them. Germline values: CDR1 MNHEY, CDR2 SVGAGI. The CDR3 is 13 amino acids. The DNA for the CDR3 is TGTGCCAGCAGTTACTCTGAGTTCAATGAGCAGTTCTTC. It is translated as CASSYSEFNEQFF.

This rearrangement joins TRBV7-2 to TRBJ1-5; D is possibly TRBD1 (5 bases). CDR3 length: 13 residues. V shed 1 base and J shed 7 bases, with 8 bases lying between them. Germline assignment: CDR1 SGHTA and CDR2 FQGNSA. Here the CDR3 reads CASSLGQSQPQHF. CDR3 coding DNA: TGTGCCAGCAGCTTAGGACAGTCGCAGCCCCAGCATTTT.